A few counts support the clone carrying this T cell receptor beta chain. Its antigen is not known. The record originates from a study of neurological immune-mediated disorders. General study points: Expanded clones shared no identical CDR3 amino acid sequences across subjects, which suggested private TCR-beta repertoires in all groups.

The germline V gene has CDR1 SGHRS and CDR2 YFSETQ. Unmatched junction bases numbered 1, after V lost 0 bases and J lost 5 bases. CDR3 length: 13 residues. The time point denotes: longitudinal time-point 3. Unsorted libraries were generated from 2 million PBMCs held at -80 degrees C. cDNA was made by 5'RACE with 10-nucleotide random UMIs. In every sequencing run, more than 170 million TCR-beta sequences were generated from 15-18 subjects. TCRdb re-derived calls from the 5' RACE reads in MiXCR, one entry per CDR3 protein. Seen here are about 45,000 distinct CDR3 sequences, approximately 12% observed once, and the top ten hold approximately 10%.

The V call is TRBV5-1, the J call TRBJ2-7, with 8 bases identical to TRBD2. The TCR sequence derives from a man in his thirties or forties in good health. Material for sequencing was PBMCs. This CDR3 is CASSLELADEQYF. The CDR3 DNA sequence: TGCGCCAGCAGCTTGGAACTAGCGGACGAGCAGTACTTC. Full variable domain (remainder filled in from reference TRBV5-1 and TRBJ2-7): KAGVTQTPRYLIKTRGQQVTLSCSPISGHRSVSWYQQTPGQGLQFLFEYFSETQRNKGNFPGRFSGRQFSNSRSEMNVSTLELGDSALYLCASSLELADEQYFGPGTRLTVT.